This T cell receptor (beta chain) was recorded in a study of T cells in Graves' hyperthyroidism and ophthalmopathy. On this clonotype: Its matching antigen is unknown.

The J segment lost 3 bases and the V segment lost 5 bases, leaving 8 bases of the junction unmatched. Germline CDR1 SGHRS, CDR2 YFSETQ. The CDR3 runs to 15 residues. TCR beta CDR3 regions were amplified from RNA. With the HTBI primer set, the TCR CDR3 went through a first round of RT-PCR. From the multiplex PCR reads, TCRdb called clonotypes with MiXCR, one entry per CDR3 protein. The data hold around 660,000 distinct CDR3 sequences, with approximately 42% observed a single time. Study observations and caveats: Blood also contained most expanded thyroid clonotypes above 0.001.

J is TRBJ1-5 and V is TRBV5-1; 7 positions agree with TRBD1. The sequence was obtained from an adult man with Graves' disease, either hyperthyroidism or ophthalmopathy (not recorded which). The specimen sequenced was peripheral blood or thyroid tissue (not recorded which). CDR3 sequence: CASSLTGSINQPQHF. The CDR3 coding sequence is TGCGCCAGCAGTTTGACAGGGTCGATCAATCAGCCCCAGCATTTT.